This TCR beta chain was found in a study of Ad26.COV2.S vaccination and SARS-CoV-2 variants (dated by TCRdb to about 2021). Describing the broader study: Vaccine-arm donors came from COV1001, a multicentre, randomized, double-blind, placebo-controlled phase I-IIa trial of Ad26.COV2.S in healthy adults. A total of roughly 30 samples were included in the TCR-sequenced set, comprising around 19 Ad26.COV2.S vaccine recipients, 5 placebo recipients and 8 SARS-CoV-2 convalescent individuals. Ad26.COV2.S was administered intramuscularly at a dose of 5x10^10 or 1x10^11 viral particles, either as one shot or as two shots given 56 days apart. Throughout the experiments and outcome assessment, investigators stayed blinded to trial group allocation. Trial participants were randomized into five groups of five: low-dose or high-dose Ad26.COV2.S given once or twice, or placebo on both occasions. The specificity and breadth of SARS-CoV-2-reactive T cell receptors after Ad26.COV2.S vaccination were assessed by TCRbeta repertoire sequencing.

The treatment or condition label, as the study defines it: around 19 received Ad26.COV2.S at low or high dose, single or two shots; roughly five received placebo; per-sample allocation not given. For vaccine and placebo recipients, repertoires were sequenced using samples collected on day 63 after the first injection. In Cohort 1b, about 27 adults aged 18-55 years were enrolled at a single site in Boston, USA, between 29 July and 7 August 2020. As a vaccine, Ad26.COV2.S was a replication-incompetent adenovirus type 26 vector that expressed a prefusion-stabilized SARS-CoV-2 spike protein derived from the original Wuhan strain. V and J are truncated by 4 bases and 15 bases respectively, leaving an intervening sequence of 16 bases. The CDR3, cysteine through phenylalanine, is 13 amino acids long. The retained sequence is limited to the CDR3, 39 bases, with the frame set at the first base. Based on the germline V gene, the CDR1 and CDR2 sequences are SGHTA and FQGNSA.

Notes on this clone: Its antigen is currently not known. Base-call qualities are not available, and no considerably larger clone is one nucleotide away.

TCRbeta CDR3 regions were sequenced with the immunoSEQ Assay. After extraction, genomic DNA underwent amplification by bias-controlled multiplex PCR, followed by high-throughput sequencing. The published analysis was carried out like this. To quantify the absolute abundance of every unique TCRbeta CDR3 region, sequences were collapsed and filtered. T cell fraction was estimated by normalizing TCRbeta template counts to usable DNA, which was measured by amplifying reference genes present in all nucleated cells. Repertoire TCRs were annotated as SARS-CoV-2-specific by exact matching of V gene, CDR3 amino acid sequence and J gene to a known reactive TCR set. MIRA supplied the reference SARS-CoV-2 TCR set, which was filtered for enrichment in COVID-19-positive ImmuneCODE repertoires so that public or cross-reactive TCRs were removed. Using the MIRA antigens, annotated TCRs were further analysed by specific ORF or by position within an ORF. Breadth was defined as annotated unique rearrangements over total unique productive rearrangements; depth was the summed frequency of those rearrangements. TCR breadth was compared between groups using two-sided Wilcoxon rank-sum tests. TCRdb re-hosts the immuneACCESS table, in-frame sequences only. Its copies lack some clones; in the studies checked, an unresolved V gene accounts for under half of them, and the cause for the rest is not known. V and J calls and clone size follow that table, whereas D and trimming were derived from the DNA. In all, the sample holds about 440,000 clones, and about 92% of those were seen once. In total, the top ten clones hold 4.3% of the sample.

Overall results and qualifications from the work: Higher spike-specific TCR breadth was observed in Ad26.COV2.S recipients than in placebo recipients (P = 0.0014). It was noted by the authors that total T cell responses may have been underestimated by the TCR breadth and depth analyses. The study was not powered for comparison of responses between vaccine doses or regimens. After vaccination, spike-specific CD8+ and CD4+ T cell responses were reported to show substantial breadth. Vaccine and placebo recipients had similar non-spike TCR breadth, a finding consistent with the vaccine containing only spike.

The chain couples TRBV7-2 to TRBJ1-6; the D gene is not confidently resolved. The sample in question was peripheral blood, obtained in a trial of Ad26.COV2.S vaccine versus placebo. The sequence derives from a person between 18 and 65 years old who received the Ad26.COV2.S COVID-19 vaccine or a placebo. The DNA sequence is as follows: TGTGCCAGCAGCTCCCGGACCGTAGCAGACCTCCACTTT. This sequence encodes CASSSRTVADLHF.